The clone carrying this T cell receptor (beta chain) came up a few times. This entry comes from a study of cytomegalovirus exposure and HLA in healthy donors. A multiplex PCR was run with 60 Vbeta primers and 13 Jbeta primers. Profiled with immunoSEQ multiplex PCR; TCRdb holds only in-frame clones, not every one. The data show 85,000 to 100,000 clones, approximately 83% seen once. The V end lost 6 bases, the J end lost 3 bases, and 21 bases lay between the germline ends. The CDR3 sequence is 16 residues long. Germline V lookup: CDR1 MDHEN, CDR2 SYDVKM. The TCR sequence derives from a female donor in good health and CMV-seropositive. Sequenced material: PBMCs. The rearrangement uses TRBV28 and TRBJ2-7, with TRBD2 as a possible D gene (6 bases). This chain's CDR3 is CASSLPLRDFHYEQYF. CDR3 nucleotides: TGTGCCAGCAGCCTTCCTTTGCGGGACTTCCACTACGAGCAGTACTTC.